This record concerns one T cell receptor (beta chain) sequence. Its specificity is not known. Sample-barcoded 5' priming and a J-beta primer mix drove a second PCR of 7 to 11 cycles. MiXCR, run by TCRdb on the 5' RACE reads, gives a single entry per CDR3 protein. The repertoire includes around 280,000 distinct CDR3 sequences, around 27% of them detected once, and approximately 28% sits in the top ten. The data were taken from a study of blood T cells in healthy people across ages. Regarding the study as a whole: The study found TCR beta diversity correlated strongly with naive T cell percentage. Getting older went along with TCR beta diversity per million T cells dropping roughly linearly.

Trimming removed 1 base from V and 0 bases from J, with 16 bases in between. Germline V gives CDR1 SEHNR, CDR2 FQNEAQ (reference sequence). This CDR3 spans 17 amino acids. This clonotype was obtained from a woman in her seventies in good health. The chain employs TRBV7-9 and TRBJ2-7; D might be TRBD1 (7 bases). The sequenced sample was blood. The CDR3 here is CASSLEWEAGGSYEQYF. CDR3 nucleotide sequence: TGTGCCAGCAGCTTAGAATGGGAGGCAGGGGGCTCCTACGAGCAGTACTTC.